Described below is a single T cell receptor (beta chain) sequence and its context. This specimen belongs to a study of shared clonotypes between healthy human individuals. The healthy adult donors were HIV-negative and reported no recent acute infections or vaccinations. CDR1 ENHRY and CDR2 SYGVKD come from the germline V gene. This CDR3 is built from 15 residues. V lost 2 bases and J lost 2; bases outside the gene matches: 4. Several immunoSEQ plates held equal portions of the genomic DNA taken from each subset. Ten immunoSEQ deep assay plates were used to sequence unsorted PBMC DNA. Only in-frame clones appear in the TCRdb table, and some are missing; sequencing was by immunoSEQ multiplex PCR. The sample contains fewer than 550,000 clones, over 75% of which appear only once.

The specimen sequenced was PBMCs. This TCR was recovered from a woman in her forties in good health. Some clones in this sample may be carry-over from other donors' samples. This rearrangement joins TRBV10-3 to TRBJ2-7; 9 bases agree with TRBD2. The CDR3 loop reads CAISERTSAAYEQYF. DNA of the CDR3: TGTGCCATCAGTGAGAGGACTAGCGCAGCCTACGAGCAGTACTTC.